The next 20 T cell receptor beta chains were all read from a single sample in a study of Graves' ophthalmopathy and Graves' hyperthyroidism. RNA transcripts served as template for amplifying TCR beta CDR3 sequences. HTBI primers were employed in first-round RT-PCR, then a second-round multiplex PCR followed. TCRdb ran MiXCR on the multiplex PCR reads and lists one entry per CDR3 protein. The sample includes over a million distinct CDR3 sequences, around a third of them seen just once. The specimen sequenced was peripheral blood or thyroid tissue (not recorded which). These receptors were obtained from an adult man with Graves' hyperthyroidism.

This clonotype showed up many times. The chain carries TRBV7-8 and TRBJ1-5; D might be TRBD1 (5 bases). CDR1 is SGHVS and CDR2 is FQNEAQ in the germline V gene. The CDR3 loop spans 16 amino acids. Deletions cut 0 bases from V and 3 bases from J, with 12 bases between. The CDR3 nucleotides read TGTGCCAGCAGCTTAGCCGTGACAGCCATCAATCAGCCCCAGCATTTT. Encoded protein: CASSLAVTAINQPQHF.

J is TRBJ1-2 and V is TRBV15; 7 bases are shared with TRBD1. The CDR3 extends over 14 amino acids. V shed 2 bases, J shed 12 bases, and the junction held 12 bases outside the gene matches. The germline V gene encodes CDR1 LNHNV and CDR2 YYDKDF (reference sequence). The CDR3 loop is CATSRPNTGDANTF. CDR3 sequence (DNA): TGTGCCACCAGCAGACCGAATACAGGGGATGCGAACACCTTC.

Ten or more counts support this clonotype. The CDR3 protein is CAIRSGTNYGYTF. The CDR3 region has the DNA TGTGCCATCAGGTCCGGGACAAACTATGGCTACACCTTC. This chain links TRBV10-3 with TRBJ1-2, with a tentative D call TRBD1 (6 bases). V was shortened by 6 bases and J by 2 bases, with 10 bases between the two germline ends. The CDR3 runs 13 residues. The germline CDR1 and CDR2 sequences are ENHRY and SYGVKD.

The genes are TRBV14 and TRBJ1-2; 8 bases are a match to TRBD1. Trimming took 2 bases from V and 10 from J; bases not matched to a gene: 6. Germline lookup yields CDR1 SGHDN and CDR2 FVKESK. CDR3 size: 13 residues. The CDR3 spells CASSQTGGVDYTF. As DNA, the CDR3 is TGTGCCAGCAGCCAAACAGGGGGGGTCGACTACACCTTC.

This clonotype was recorded many times. The CDR3, as DNA: TGCAGTGCAAAACGACAACGTCAGCCCCAGCATTTT. It specifies CSAKRQRQPQHF. The rearrangement uses TRBV20-1 and TRBJ1-5; D gene uncertain. The V gene's germline CDR1 is DFQATT and CDR2 SNEGSKA (reference sequence). The CDR3 runs 12 residues. Trimming left V 6 bases short and J 6 bases short, with 12 bases between.

On this clonotype itself: Possible read error: a much larger clone is one base away. CDR3 loop: CASSWGQQISGANVLTF. The CDR3 bases are TGTGCCAGCAGCTGGGGACAGCAAATCTCTGGGGCCAACGTCCTGACTTTC. This sequence joins TRBV7-9 and TRBJ2-6, with 7 bases matching TRBD1. Per the germline V gene, CDR1 is SEHNR and CDR2 is FQNEAQ (reference sequence). J was trimmed by 0 bases and V by 4 bases; bases with no gene match: 6. This CDR3 spans 17 amino acids.

Comment on this clonotype: The junction shows a germline mismatch at one end, possibly a read error. The chain links TRBV7-2 to TRBJ2-5; 8 bases line up with TRBD1. The length of the CDR3 is 9 residues. In germline, CDR1 is SGHTA, CDR2 FQGNSA. CDR3 sequence: CASSKDRAF. The CDR3, as DNA: TGTGCCAGCAGCAAGGACAGGGCGTTC.

The chain has TRBV12-3 or TRBV12-4 and TRBJ1-4; 9 nucleotides match TRBD1. The CDR3 consists of 14 residues. The V segment lost 5 bases and the J segment 4 bases; nucleotides outside the gene matches: 2. CDR3 nucleotide sequence: TGTGCCAGCAGTGGACAGGGGTTTAATGAAAAACTGTTTTTT. Residues: CASSGQGFNEKLFF.

This clonotype was counted many times. The chain is built from TRBV11-2 and TRBJ2-7; D gene ambiguous. Germline-derived CDR1 and CDR2 are SGHAT and FQNNGV. The CDR3 sequence is 16 residues long. Trimming stripped 1 base from V and 0 bases from J, with 13 bases between. CDR3 sequence (DNA): TGTGCCAGCAGCTTAGGAGAGGTTAGGGCCTCCTACGAGCAGTACTTC. Its protein is CASSLGEVRASYEQYF.

With respect to this clonotype: A read error may explain this, as a much larger clone is one base away. J is TRBJ2-7 and V is TRBV11-2, with D possibly called TRBD1 or TRBD2 (5 bases each). V was pared by 8 bases and J by 6 bases, with 17 bases between. In germline, CDR1 is SGHAT, CDR2 FQNNGV. The CDR3 is 13 amino acids. The CDR3: CASSAHGTSEQYF. CDR3 DNA sequence: TGTGCCAGCTCCGCTCACGGGACGTCCGAGCAGTACTTC.

Remarks on this clonotype: A junction end diverges from the germline sequence, so it may reflect a read error. The chain employs TRBV10-3 and TRBJ1-1, with D unresolved. Per the germline V gene, CDR1 is ENHRY and CDR2 is SYGVKD. The CDR3 consists of 12 residues. CDR3 coding DNA: TGTGCCAGCAGTTATGGGCGGGGTTCGGCTTTCTTT. Translated: CASSYGRGSAFF.

This clonotype was counted many times. The rearrangement links TRBV29-1 to TRBJ1-2; TRBD1 is a possible D gene (5 bases). The CDR3 totals 14 residues. V lost 8 bases to trimming and J lost 1 base, with 17 bases between them. Germline CDR1 reads SQVTM; CDR2 reads ANQGSEA. The CDR3 sequence is CSTRGVGGNYGYTF. In DNA form, the CDR3 reads TGCAGCACCCGAGGGGTGGGGGGTAACTATGGCTACACCTTC. The full variable domain, its missing parts supplied by reference TRBV29-1 and TRBJ1-2, is SAVISQKPSRDICQRGTSLTIQCQVDSQVTMMFWYRQQPGQSLTLIATANQGSEATYESGFVIDKFPISRPNLTFSTLTVSNMSPEDSSIYLCSTRGVGGNYGYTFGSGTRLTVV.

This clonotype was observed at least ten times. CDR3 protein: CASSADRGVDQPQHF. The CDR3 DNA is TGTGCCAGCAGCGCCGACAGGGGGGTTGATCAGCCCCAGCATTTT. V usage is TRBV7-2 and J usage is TRBJ1-5, with 9 positions matching TRBD1. This CDR3 contains 15 residues. The germline V gene has CDR1 SGHTA and CDR2 FQGNSA. V gave up 5 bases and J gave up 5 bases; unmatched junction bases: 7.

CDR3 sequence (DNA): TGCGCCAGCAGCTTGGCTCCAGACAGGGGCCACTATGGCTACACCTTC. This gives the protein CASSLAPDRGHYGYTF. This chain connects TRBV5-1 to TRBJ1-2; 8 bases agree with TRBD1. This CDR3 has 16 amino acids. Per the germline V gene, CDR1 is SGHRS and CDR2 is YFSETQ. After removal of 0 bases from V and 3 bases from J, the junction contained 7 bases not matched to a gene.

This clonotype has a count of ten or more. The chain uses TRBV9 and TRBJ2-7, with D unresolved. The CDR3 runs to 13 residues. The V end was cut by 3 bases, the J end by 3 bases, with 10 bases between. Per germline, CDR1 SGDLS and CDR2 YYNGEE. The CDR3 DNA reads as TGTGCCAGCAGCGCAAACCCAAACTACGAGCAGTACTTC. As protein: CASSANPNYEQYF.

The chain combines TRBV30 with TRBJ1-2; D gene uncertain. Germline CDR1 GTSNPN, CDR2 SVGIG (reference sequence). The CDR3 length is 13 residues. V was trimmed by 0 bases and J by 7 bases, leaving 12 bases between them. The CDR3 sequence: CAWSVGEMVGYTF. CDR3 nucleotide sequence: TGTGCCTGGAGTGTTGGGGAAATGGTTGGCTACACCTTC.

This clonotype was detected only a few times. The chain is built from TRBV7-2 and TRBJ2-3; D gene ambiguous. Deletions cut 8 bases from V and 4 bases from J, with 13 bases between. The CDR3 runs to 13 residues. In germline, CDR1 is SGHTA, CDR2 FQGNSA. CDR3 nucleotides: TGTGCCAGCCGATTCGCGAGCTCAGATACGCAGTATTTT. Translation: CASRFASSDTQYF.

This clonotype was seen more than once but under ten times. The chain links TRBV30 to TRBJ2-7; the D is unclear. CDR1 and CDR2 from the germline V gene are GTSNPN and SVGIG (reference sequence). Trimming removed 2 bases at V and 5 bases at J, with 4 bases between. This CDR3 is built from 10 residues. The CDR3 coding sequence is TGTGCCTGGAGTATGCACGAGCAGTACTTC. Its protein is CAWSMHEQYF. The variable domain in full, completed from reference TRBV30 and TRBJ2-7, reads SQTIHQWPATLVQPVGSPLSLECTVEGTSNPNLYWYRQAAGRGLQLLFYSVGIGQISSEVPQNLSASRPQDRQFILSSKKLLLSDSGFYLCAWSMHEQYFGPGTRLTVT.

The CDR3 DNA reads as TGTGCCAGTGAGAAAACAGGGGGCTTGTACGAGCAGTACTTC. Translated: CASEKTGGLYEQYF. The chain links TRBV7-9 to TRBJ2-7, with 9 bases identical to TRBD1. The CDR3 sequence is 14 residues long. Germline CDR1 SEHNR, CDR2 FQNEAQ (reference sequence). J lost 4 bases, V lost 9 bases, and 10 bases had no gene match.

As for this clonotype: A clone one base away is much larger, so this may be a read error. J is TRBJ1-4 and V is TRBV9, with D tentatively TRBD1 (5 bases). The length of the CDR3 is 15 residues. Germline loops: CDR1 SGDLS, CDR2 YYNGEE. Trimming removed 3 bases at V and 8 bases at J, with 17 bases between. CDR3 region: CASSARDGLSEKLFF. The CDR3 DNA reads TGTGCCAGCAGCGCTCGGGACGGTTTGTCCGAAAAACTGTTTTTT.